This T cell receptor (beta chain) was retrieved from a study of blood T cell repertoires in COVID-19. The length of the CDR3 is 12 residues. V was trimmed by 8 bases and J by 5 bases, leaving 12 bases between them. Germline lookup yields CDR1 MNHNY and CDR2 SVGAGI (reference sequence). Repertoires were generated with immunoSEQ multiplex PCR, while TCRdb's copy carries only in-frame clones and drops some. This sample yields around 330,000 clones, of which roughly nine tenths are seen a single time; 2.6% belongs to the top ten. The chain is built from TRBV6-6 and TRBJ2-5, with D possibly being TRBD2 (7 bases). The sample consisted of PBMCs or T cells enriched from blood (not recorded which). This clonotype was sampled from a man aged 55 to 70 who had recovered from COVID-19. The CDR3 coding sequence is TGTGCCAGCGGGGGGGCAGGGGAGACCCAGTACTTC. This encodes CASGGAGETQYF.